The 27 T cell receptor beta chains below were found in one sample sequenced in a study of T cell repertoires in cytomegalovirus infection. TCRdb processed the reads anew with MiXCR; each CDR3 protein has one entry. The sample shows approximately 270,000 distinct CDR3 sequences, roughly a fifth of them seen only once. These receptors' antigens are unknown. Sequencing used cultured PBMCs, obtained from culture after CMV antigen stimulation. The receptors derive from a human donor in good health (CMV status not recorded). Some clones in this sample may be carry-over from other donors' samples.

This clonotype was observed at least ten times. At one of its ends the junction is not consistent with the germline gene, which may arise from a read error. The chain joins TRBV14 to TRBJ1-1; D call uncertain. The CDR3 length is 12 residues. Germline V gene sequence: CDR1 SGHDN, CDR2 FVKESK. The CDR3 DNA is TGTGCCAGCAGCCAAGACAGGACGACTAAAACCTTT. This codes for CASSQDRTTKTF.

Ten or more counts support this clonotype. This chain uses TRBV7-6 with TRBJ2-1, with D possibly being TRBD2 (5 bases). The CDR3 is 12 amino acids. V was shortened by 5 bases and J by 7 bases, with 9 bases between the two germline ends. Germline V gives CDR1 SGHVS, CDR2 FNYEAQ. CDR3 coding DNA: TGTGCCAGCAGCCGGTCGGGAAATGAGCAGTTCTTC. Its translation is CASSRSGNEQFF.

This clonotype was seen ten or more times. The chain combines TRBV6-1 with TRBJ2-5; D is undetermined. Germline V gene data show CDR1 as MNHNS and CDR2 as SASEGT. The CDR3 loop spans 13 amino acids. Deletions cut 7 bases from V and 0 bases from J, with 9 bases between. For the CDR3, the DNA is TGTGCCAGCAAGCGTCCGTACCAAGAGACCCAGTACTTC. Protein sequence: CASKRPYQETQYF.

This clonotype was seen at least ten times. The chain employs TRBV7-6 and TRBJ2-7; D unresolved. The CDR3 runs to 13 residues. Germline CDR1 and CDR2: SGHVS and FNYEAQ. V dropped 5 bases and J dropped 2 bases, with 10 bases sitting between them. CDR3 nucleotide sequence: TGTGCCAGCAGCCAGGTAAATGCCTACGAGCAGTACGTC. This codes for CASSQVNAYEQYV.

The gene calls are TRBV18 and TRBJ2-2, with 10 bases identical to TRBD2. The CDR3 consists of 16 residues. Germline V lookup: CDR1 KGHSH, CDR2 LQKENI. V lost 3 bases to trimming and J lost 6 bases; unmatched junction nucleotides: 7. The chain's CDR3 is CASSPLAGAAAGELFF. CDR3 in DNA: TGTGCCAGCTCACCGCTAGCGGGAGCTGCCGCCGGGGAGCTGTTTTTT.

This clonotype was seen only once. J is TRBJ2-5 and V is TRBV7-6; D is unclear. The CDR3 runs 13 residues. With 5 bases removed from V and 2 bases from J, the gap between germline ends came to 9 bases. Germline assignment: CDR1 SGHVS and CDR2 FNYEAQ. DNA of the CDR3: TGTGCCAGCAGCCCTTTTGGGCAAGAGACCCAGTACTTC. It codes for CASSPFGQETQYF.

The chain recombines TRBV4-2 with TRBJ2-7; D possibly corresponds to TRBD2 (5 bases). Germline CDR1 reads LGHNA; CDR2 reads YNFKEQ. Trimming removed 4 bases at V and 0 bases at J, with 13 bases between. This CDR3 has 15 amino acids. This CDR3 reads CASSPSVGSSYEQYF. In DNA form, the CDR3 reads TGTGCCAGCAGCCCAAGCGTGGGGAGCTCCTACGAGCAGTACTTC.

This clonotype was seen a handful of times. The rearrangement uses TRBV19 and TRBJ2-1; 10 nucleotides align to TRBD1. CDR1 and CDR2 from the germline V gene are LNHDA and SQIVND (reference sequence). CDR3 length equals 15 residues. The junction had 10 bases not matched to a gene; V was cut back by 4 bases and J by 10 bases. The CDR3 reads CASSTIGTGDGEQFF. DNA for the CDR3: TGTGCCAGTAGTACAATCGGGACAGGGGATGGGGAGCAGTTCTTC.

The V and J genes are TRBV12-3 or TRBV12-4 and TRBJ2-1; D unresolved. The CDR3 loop spans 12 amino acids. V lost 0 bases and J lost 9, with 6 bases in between. The CDR3 reads CASSLAGLEQFF. The CDR3 region has the DNA TGTGCCAGCAGTTTAGCAGGTCTTGAGCAGTTCTTC.

Written as DNA, the CDR3 is TGTGCTAGTGGTTTGGTACCGGGACAGGGAAACTATGGCTACACCTTC. Translation gives CASGLVPGQGNYGYTF. V is TRBV12-5 and J is TRBJ1-2; 9 nucleotides agree with TRBD1. The CDR3 loop spans 16 amino acids. The V gene end was trimmed by 0 bases and the J gene end by 2 bases; junction bases not matched to a gene: 4. From germline, CDR1 is LGHNT and CDR2 FRNRAP.

This clonotype was recorded at least ten times. V and J are TRBV6-5 and TRBJ1-2; D is unresolved. V lost 6 bases and J lost 6, with 17 bases in between. Per germline, CDR1 MNHEY and CDR2 SVGAGI. This CDR3 is 14 amino acids long. CDR3 in amino acids: CASSQRLAGDGYTF. Here the CDR3 DNA reads TGTGCCAGCAGCCAGAGGCTCGCCGGGGATGGCTACACCTTC.

This clonotype was seen many times. The J gene is TRBJ1-4, the V gene TRBV7-2, with D unclear. V dropped 1 base and J dropped 3 bases, with 6 bases sitting between them. This CDR3 contains 14 residues. Germline lookup yields CDR1 SGHTA and CDR2 FQGNSA. CDR3 protein: CASSLEGSNEKLFF. The CDR3, as DNA: TGTGCCAGCAGCTTAGAAGGGTCTAATGAAAAACTGTTTTTT.

The chain couples TRBV6-2 or TRBV6-3 to TRBJ2-3, with 8 bases aligning to TRBD1. Germline V gene data show CDR1 as MNHEY and CDR2 as SVGEGT. With V trimmed by 6 bases and J by 1 base, 6 bases remained unmatched. This CDR3 has 15 residues. The CDR3 nucleotides read TGTGCCAGCAGGGGGGACAGGAGCCGCACAGATACGCAGTATTTT. This sequence encodes CASRGDRSRTDTQYF.

In its sample, this clonotype was seen a few times. The chain is built from TRBV2 and TRBJ2-2, with 15 positions matching TRBD2. After removal of 10 bases from V and 5 bases from J, the junction contained 5 bases not matched to a gene. This CDR3 comprises 15 residues. Germline V gives CDR1 SNHLY, CDR2 FYNNEI. The CDR3 sequence is CATSGLAGGTGELFF. The CDR3 nucleotides are TGTGCCACCTCCGGACTAGCGGGAGGGACCGGGGAGCTGTTTTTT.

This chain connects TRBV7-9 to TRBJ2-5, with TRBD2 matching 9 bases. Germline V lookup: CDR1 SEHNR, CDR2 FQNEAQ (reference sequence). J lost 1 base, V lost 4 bases, and 7 bases had no gene match. The CDR3 runs 16 residues. CDR3 protein: CASSSWLREGQETQYF. CDR3 coding DNA: TGTGCCAGCAGCTCTTGGCTGCGGGAGGGCCAAGAGACCCAGTACTTC.

This clonotype was observed a few times. The rearrangement links TRBV6-2 or TRBV6-3 to TRBJ2-1; TRBD1 aligns across 9 bases. The junction had 9 bases not matched to a gene; V was cut back by 0 bases and J by 3 bases. The CDR3 covers 18 residues. Germline lookup yields CDR1 MNHEY and CDR2 SVGEGT. CDR3 sequence: CASSYSPLGQGNYNEQFF. The DNA for the CDR3 is TGTGCCAGCAGTTACTCCCCACTAGGACAGGGGAACTACAATGAGCAGTTCTTC.

This clonotype was observed a few times. V and J are TRBV29-1 and TRBJ2-1, with 7 bases identical to TRBD2. Germline trimming cut 4 bases from V and 0 bases from J; bases unmatched to any gene: 6. The germline V gene has CDR1 SQVTM and CDR2 ANQGSEA. This CDR3 region has 15 residues. CDR3 protein: CSVVIRGSSYNEQFF. In DNA form, the CDR3 reads TGCAGCGTTGTTATCCGCGGGAGCTCCTACAATGAGCAGTTCTTC.

In its sample, this clonotype was seen many times. V usage is TRBV7-2 and J usage is TRBJ2-2; possible D gene TRBD2, 5 bases. Germline V gene sequence: CDR1 SGHTA, CDR2 FQGNSA. The germline V and J ends were trimmed by 5 bases and 4 bases, with 14 bases remaining between them. The CDR3 has 15 residues. The CDR3 protein is CASSALGEGTGELFF. The CDR3, as DNA: TGTGCCAGCAGCGCCTTGGGAGAGGGCACCGGGGAGCTGTTTTTT.

The rearrangement joins TRBV10-3 to TRBJ2-1; 13 bases line up with TRBD2. The germline V gene has CDR1 ENHRY and CDR2 SYGVKD. The CDR3 has 19 amino acids. With 0 bases clipped from V and 1 base from J, the junction kept 6 bases outside the gene matches. The CDR3 here is CAISESRTSGSPSYNEQFF. The CDR3 DNA reads TGTGCCATCAGTGAGTCGAGGACTAGCGGGAGTCCGTCCTACAATGAGCAGTTCTTC.

This clonotype turned up a few times. The chain uses TRBV20-1 and TRBJ2-1; D possibly matches TRBD1 or TRBD2 (5 bases each). The CDR3 is 14 residues long. The germline CDR1 and CDR2 sequences are DFQATT and SNEGSKA (reference sequence). For the CDR3, the DNA is TGCAGCGGCGCTTCCGGGACGGGATACAATGAGCAGTTCTTC. It codes for CSGASGTGYNEQFF.

At least ten counts were recorded for this clonotype. The chain recombines TRBV12-3 or TRBV12-4 with TRBJ1-2; no clear D gene. Trimming took off 1 base at V and 7 bases at J, with 10 bases between the two ends. CDR3 length equals 13 residues. CDR3 bases: TGTGCCAGCAGTTTAGAAGGTTCGGCTGGCTACACCTTC. As protein: CASSLEGSAGYTF.

The chain recombines TRBV11-2 with TRBJ1-3; no clear D. V was pared by 5 bases and J by 14 bases, with 19 bases between. The CDR3 is 13 amino acids. Germline-derived CDR1 and CDR2 are SGHAT and FQNNGV. CDR3 sequence reads: CASSSDPGSQVYF. The CDR3 DNA is TGTGCCAGCAGCAGCGACCCGGGTTCCCAAGTATATTTT.

This clonotype has a handful of counts. The V gene is TRBV2, the J gene TRBJ1-1; D gene uncertain. Trimming took off 8 bases at V and 1 base at J, with 11 bases between the two ends. From germline, CDR1 is SNHLY and CDR2 FYNNEI. This CDR3 has 13 residues. The CDR3 bases are TGTGCCAGCCTTCTCCAGCCGAACACTGAAGCTTTCTTT. Its protein product is CASLLQPNTEAFF.

V usage is TRBV5-4 and J usage is TRBJ2-5; TRBD1 is a possible D gene (6 bases). Trimming took 4 bases from V and 7 from J, leaving 17 bases between them. The CDR3 is made up of 14 amino acids. Germline V gene data show CDR1 as SGHNT and CDR2 as YYREEE (reference sequence). The CDR3 DNA follows: TGTGCCAGCAGCCGGGACAAACTACCCGCGACCCAGTACTTC. This codes for CASSRDKLPATQYF.

A remark on this clonotype: It may be a read error: a sequence one base away is much more abundant. V gene TRBV7-9 combines with J gene TRBJ1-5; 8 bases match TRBD1. J lost 0 bases, V lost 5 bases, and 6 bases had no gene match. The CDR3 runs to 16 residues. Germline V gene data show CDR1 as SEHNR and CDR2 as FQNEAQ (reference sequence). CDR3 sequence reads: CASSQDRASSNQPQHF. The DNA for the CDR3 is TGTGCCAGCAGCCAGGACAGGGCTAGTAGCAATCAGCCCCAGCATTTT.

This clonotype has only a few counts. V is TRBV12-3 or TRBV12-4 and J is TRBJ1-1, with D tentatively TRBD1 (6 bases). There are 17 residues in the CDR3. The germline V and J ends were trimmed by 3 bases and 5 bases, with 22 bases remaining between them. CDR3 sequence reads: CASSFPRGLGGRTEAFF. Here the CDR3 DNA reads TGTGCCAGCAGTTTCCCCCGGGGGCTAGGGGGTAGGACTGAAGCTTTCTTT.

The chain has TRBV19 and TRBJ1-1; D unresolved. V lost 3 bases to trimming and J lost 6 bases, with 8 bases between them. The V gene's germline CDR1 is LNHDA and CDR2 SQIVND (reference sequence). This CDR3 contains 12 residues. CDR3 sequence (DNA): TGTGCCAGTAGTATCGCGGAGGCTGAAGCTTTCTTT. This encodes CASSIAEAEAFF.